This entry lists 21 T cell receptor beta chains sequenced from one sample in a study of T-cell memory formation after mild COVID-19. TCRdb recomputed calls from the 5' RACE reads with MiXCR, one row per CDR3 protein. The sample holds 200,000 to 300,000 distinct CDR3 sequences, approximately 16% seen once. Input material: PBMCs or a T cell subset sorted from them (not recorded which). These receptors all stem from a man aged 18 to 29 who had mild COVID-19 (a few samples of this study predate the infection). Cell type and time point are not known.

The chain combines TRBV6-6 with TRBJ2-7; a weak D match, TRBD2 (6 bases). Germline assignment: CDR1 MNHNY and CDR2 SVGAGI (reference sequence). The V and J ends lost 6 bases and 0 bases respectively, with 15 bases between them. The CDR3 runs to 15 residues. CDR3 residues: CASRTLALASYEQYF. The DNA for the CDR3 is TGTGCCAGCAGGACGCTAGCGTTGGCCTCCTACGAGCAGTACTTC.

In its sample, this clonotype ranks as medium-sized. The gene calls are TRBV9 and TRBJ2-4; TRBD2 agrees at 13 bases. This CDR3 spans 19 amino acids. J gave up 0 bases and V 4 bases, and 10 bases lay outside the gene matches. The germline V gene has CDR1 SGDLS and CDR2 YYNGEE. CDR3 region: CASSPTSGGSLVAKNIQYF. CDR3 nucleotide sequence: TGTGCCAGCAGCCCGACTAGCGGGGGGTCCCTCGTAGCCAAAAACATTCAGTACTTC.

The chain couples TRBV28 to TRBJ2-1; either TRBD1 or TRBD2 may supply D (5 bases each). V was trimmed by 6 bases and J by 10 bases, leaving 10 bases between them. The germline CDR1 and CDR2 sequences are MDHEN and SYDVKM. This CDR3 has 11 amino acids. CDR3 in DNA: TGTGCCAGCAGAAGGGACGTGGAGCAGTTCTTC. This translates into CASRRDVEQFF.

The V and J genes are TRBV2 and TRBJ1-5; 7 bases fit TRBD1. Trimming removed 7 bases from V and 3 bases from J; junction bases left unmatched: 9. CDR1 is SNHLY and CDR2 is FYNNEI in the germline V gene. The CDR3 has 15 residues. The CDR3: CASNLGGGNNQPQHF. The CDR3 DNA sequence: TGTGCCAGCAATCTCGGAGGGGGCAACAATCAGCCCCAGCATTTT.

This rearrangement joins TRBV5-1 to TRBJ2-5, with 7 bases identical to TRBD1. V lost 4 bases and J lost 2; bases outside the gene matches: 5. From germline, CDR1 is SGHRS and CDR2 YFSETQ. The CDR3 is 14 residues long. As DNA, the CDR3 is TGCGCCAGCAGCGTCGGGACAGAACAAGAGACCCAGTACTTC. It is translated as CASSVGTEQETQYF.

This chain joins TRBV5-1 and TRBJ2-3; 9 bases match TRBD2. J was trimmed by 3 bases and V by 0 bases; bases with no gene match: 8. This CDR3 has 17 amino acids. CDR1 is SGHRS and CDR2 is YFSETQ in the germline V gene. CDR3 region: CASSLARGGETTDTQYF. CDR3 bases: TGCGCCAGCAGCTTGGCGCGCGGGGGGGAGACGACAGATACGCAGTATTTT. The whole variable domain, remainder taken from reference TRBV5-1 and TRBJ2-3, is KAGVTQTPRYLIKTRGQQVTLSCSPISGHRSVSWYQQTPGQGLQFLFEYFSETQRNKGNFPGRFSGRQFSNSRSEMNVSTLELGDSALYLCASSLARGGETTDTQYFGPGTRLTVL.

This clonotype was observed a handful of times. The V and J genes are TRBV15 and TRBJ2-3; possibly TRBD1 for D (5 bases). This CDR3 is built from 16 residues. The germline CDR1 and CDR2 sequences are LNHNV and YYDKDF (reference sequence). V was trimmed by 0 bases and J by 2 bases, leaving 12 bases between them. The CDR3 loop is CATSRDGAGVTDTQYF. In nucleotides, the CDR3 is TGTGCCACCAGCAGAGATGGGGCAGGAGTCACAGATACGCAGTATTTT.

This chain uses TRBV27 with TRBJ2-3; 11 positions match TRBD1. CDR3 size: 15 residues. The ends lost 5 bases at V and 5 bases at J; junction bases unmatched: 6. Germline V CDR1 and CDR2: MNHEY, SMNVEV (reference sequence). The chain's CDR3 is CASSLGQGAGDTQYF. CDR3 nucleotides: TGTGCCAGCAGTCTCGGACAGGGGGCCGGAGATACGCAGTATTTT.

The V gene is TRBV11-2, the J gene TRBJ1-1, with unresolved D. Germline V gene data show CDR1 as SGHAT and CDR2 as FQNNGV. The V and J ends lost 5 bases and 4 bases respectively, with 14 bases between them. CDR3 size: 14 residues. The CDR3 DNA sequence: TGTGCCAGCAGCCAGGTACAGAGGCGCACTGAAGCTTTCTTT. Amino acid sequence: CASSQVQRRTEAFF.

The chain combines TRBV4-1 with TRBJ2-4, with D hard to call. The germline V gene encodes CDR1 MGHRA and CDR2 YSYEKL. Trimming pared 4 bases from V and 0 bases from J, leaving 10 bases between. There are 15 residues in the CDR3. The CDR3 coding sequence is TGCGCCAGCAGCCTCAGGAATGTAGCCAAAAACATTCAGTACTTC. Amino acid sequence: CASSLRNVAKNIQYF.

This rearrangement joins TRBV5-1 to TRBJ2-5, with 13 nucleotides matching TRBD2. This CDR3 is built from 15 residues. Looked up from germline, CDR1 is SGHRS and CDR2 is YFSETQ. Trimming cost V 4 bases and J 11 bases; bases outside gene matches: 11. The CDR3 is CASSPGTSGEGSQYF. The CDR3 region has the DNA TGCGCCAGCAGCCCCGGGACTAGCGGGGAGGGGTCACAGTACTTC.

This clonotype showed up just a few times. CDR3 sequence: CASSLWVRQNTGELFF. The CDR3 coding sequence is TGCGCCAGCAGCTTGTGGGTGAGACAGAACACCGGGGAGCTGTTTTTT. The genes are TRBV5-1 and TRBJ2-2, with D uncertain. The CDR3 is made up of 16 amino acids. Trimming removed 1 base at V and 1 base at J, with 11 bases between. The germline V gene encodes CDR1 SGHRS and CDR2 YFSETQ.

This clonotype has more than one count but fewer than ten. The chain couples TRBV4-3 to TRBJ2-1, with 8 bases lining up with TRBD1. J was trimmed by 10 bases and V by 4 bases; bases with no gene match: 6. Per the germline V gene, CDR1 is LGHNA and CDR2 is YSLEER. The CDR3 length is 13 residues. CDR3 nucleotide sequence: TGCGCCAGCAGCCTAGTACAGGGGGGCGAGCAGTTCTTC. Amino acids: CASSLVQGGEQFF.

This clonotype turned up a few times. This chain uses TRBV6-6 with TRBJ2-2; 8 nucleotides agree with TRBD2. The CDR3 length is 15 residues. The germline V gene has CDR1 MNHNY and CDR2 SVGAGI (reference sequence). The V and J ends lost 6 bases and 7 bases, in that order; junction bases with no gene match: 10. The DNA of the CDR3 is TGTGCCAGCAGACCGGGACTAGTGGTGGGCGGGGAGCTGTTTTTT. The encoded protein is CASRPGLVVGGELFF.

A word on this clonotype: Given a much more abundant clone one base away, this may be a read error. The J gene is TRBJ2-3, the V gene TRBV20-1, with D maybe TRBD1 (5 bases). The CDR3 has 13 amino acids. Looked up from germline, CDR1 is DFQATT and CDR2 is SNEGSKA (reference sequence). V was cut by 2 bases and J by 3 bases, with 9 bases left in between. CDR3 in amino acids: CSARPPGTDTQYF. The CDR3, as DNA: TGCAGTGCTAGACCCCCAGGGACAGATACGCAGTATTTT.

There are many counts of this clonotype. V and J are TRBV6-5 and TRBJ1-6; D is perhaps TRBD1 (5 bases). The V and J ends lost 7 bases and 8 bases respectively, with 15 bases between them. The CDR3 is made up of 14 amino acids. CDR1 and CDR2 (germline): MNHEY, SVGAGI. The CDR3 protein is CASMQGGLDSPLHF. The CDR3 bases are TGTGCCAGCATGCAGGGAGGGCTTGATTCACCCCTCCACTTT.

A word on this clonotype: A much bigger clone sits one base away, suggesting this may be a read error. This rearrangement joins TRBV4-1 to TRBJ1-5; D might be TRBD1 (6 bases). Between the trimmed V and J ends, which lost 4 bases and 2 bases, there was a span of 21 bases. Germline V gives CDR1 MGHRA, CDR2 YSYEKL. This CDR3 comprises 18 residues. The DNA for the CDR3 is TGCGCCAGCAGCCGACCGGGGTTAGCAGGGGTGGGCAATCAGCCCCAGCATTTT. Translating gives CASSRPGLAGVGNQPQHF.

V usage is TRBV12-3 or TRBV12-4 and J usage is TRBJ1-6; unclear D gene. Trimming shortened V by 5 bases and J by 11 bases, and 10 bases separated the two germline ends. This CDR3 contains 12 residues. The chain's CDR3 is CASSMIPAPLHF. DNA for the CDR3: TGTGCCAGCAGTATGATTCCAGCACCCCTCCACTTT.

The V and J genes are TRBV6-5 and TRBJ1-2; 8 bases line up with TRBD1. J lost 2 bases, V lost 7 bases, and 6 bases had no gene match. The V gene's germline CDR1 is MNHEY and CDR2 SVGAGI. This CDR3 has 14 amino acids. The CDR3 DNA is TGTGCCAGCACTAACAGGGGGACAAACTATGGCTACACCTTC. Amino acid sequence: CASTNRGTNYGYTF.

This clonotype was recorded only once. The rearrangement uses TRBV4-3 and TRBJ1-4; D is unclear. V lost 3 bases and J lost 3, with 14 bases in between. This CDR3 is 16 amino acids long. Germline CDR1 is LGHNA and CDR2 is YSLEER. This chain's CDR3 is CASSQGIGFPNEKLFF. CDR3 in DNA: TGCGCCAGCAGCCAGGGGATCGGATTTCCTAATGAAAAACTGTTTTTT.

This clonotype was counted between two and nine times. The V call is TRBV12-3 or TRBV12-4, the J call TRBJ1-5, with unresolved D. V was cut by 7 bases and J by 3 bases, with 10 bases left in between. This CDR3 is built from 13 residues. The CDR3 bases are TGTGCCAGCACCCCAGAGCTCAATCAGCCCCAGCATTTT. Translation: CASTPELNQPQHF.